What follows are 24 T cell receptor beta chains derived from one specimen sequenced in a study of vaccination and CD4 T cells after COVID-19. Regarding treatment: approximately 11-day PBMC culture with coronavirus spike peptide pools or control peptides (ViraFEST assay). At the Johns Hopkins FTIC core, DNA taken from cultured CD4+ T cells was sequenced by way of the Oncomine TCR Beta short-read assay. One entry per CDR3 protein, called by TCRdb with MiXCR from the PCR reads. The sample records 8,800 or so distinct CDR3 sequences, approximately 59% being singletons. For these TCRs, the target antigens are not known. The source material was cultured CD4+ T cells from blood, sampled after SARS-CoV-2 vaccination. The receptors were sampled from a human donor with COVID-19.

The V and J genes are TRBV6-1 and TRBJ2-5; D is unresolved. Trimming took off 8 bases at V and 2 bases at J, with 15 bases between the two ends. CDR3 length equals 14 residues. CDR1 is MNHNS and CDR2 is SASEGT in the germline V gene. The CDR3 DNA sequence: TGTGCCAGCGAACCTCAGTGGCAACAAGAGACCCAGTACTTC. This codes for CASEPQWQQETQYF.

The rearrangement joins TRBV7-8 to TRBJ1-5; TRBD1 matches at 9 bases. The germline gives CDR1 SGHVS, CDR2 FQNEAQ. V gave up 5 bases and J gave up 3 bases; unmatched junction bases: 8. The CDR3 spans 16 residues. CDR3 sequence reads: CASSPRGTGNNQPQHF. The CDR3, as DNA: TGTGCCAGCAGCCCCAGAGGGACAGGGAACAATCAGCCCCAGCATTTT.

The chain carries TRBV7-3 and TRBJ2-7; weak D call: TRBD2 (5 bases). Germline assignment: CDR1 SGHTA and CDR2 FQGTGA. Trimming left V 0 bases short and J 0 bases short, with 9 bases between. CDR3 size: 15 residues. The CDR3 loop reads CASSLTGVPSYEQYF. CDR3 in DNA: TGTGCCAGCAGCTTAACCGGGGTCCCCTCCTACGAGCAGTACTTC.

In its sample, this clonotype was seen once. The chain couples TRBV19 to TRBJ2-1; TRBD2 agrees at 7 bases. Germline assignment: CDR1 LNHDA and CDR2 SQIVND (reference sequence). With V trimmed by 5 bases and J by 10 bases, 11 bases remained unmatched. The CDR3 covers 14 residues. The CDR3 coding sequence is TGTGCCAGTAGTCGCCTTGGGAGGGCTGAAGAGCAGTTCTTC. Translation: CASSRLGRAEEQFF.

The chain carries TRBV6-1 and TRBJ2-2, with unresolved D. The CDR3 is made up of 12 amino acids. Germline CDR1 reads MNHNS; CDR2 reads SASEGT. V dropped 6 bases and J dropped 7 bases, with 9 bases sitting between them. CDR3 region: CASRRRNGELFF. DNA of the CDR3: TGTGCCAGCAGGCGAAGGAACGGGGAGCTGTTTTTT.

This clonotype was seen a single time. V is TRBV10-2 and J is TRBJ1-2, with 8 positions matching TRBD1. CDR1 and CDR2 (germline): WSHSY, SAAADI. This CDR3 has 13 amino acids. Losses at the gene ends were 6 bases for V and 4 bases for J; bases not matched to a gene: 4. The CDR3 loop reads CASSPGQGYGYTF. DNA for the CDR3: TGCGCCAGCAGCCCCGGACAGGGCTATGGCTACACCTTC.

This clonotype counts as large. The rearrangement uses TRBV20-1 and TRBJ1-1; TRBD1 aligns across 10 bases. The CDR3 consists of 13 residues. CDR1 is DFQATT and CDR2 is SNEGSKA in the germline V gene (reference sequence). This chain's CDR3 is CRGGTGVGTEAFF. For the CDR3, the DNA is TGCAGGGGGGGGACAGGGGTTGGCACTGAAGCTTTCTTT.

This chain links TRBV19 with TRBJ1-2; no clear D. The CDR3 length is 15 residues. V lost 1 base and J 0 bases, leaving 9 bases between the germline ends. CDR1 is LNHDA, CDR2 SQIVND, per germline (reference sequence). The CDR3 sequence is CASSIGPGSNYGYTF. The CDR3 coding sequence is TGTGCCAGTAGTATAGGTCCGGGATCTAACTATGGCTACACCTTC.

The CDR3 nucleotides are TGTGCCAGCAGTGACAGTGGAGGGGAGACCCAGTACTTC. Translation gives CASSDSGGETQYF. The chain couples TRBV7-9 to TRBJ2-5; D is perhaps TRBD2 (6 bases). The V gene's germline CDR1 is SEHNR and CDR2 FQNEAQ (reference sequence). Between the trimmed V and J ends, which lost 6 bases and 5 bases, there was a span of 13 bases. The CDR3 is 13 amino acids.

The chain carries TRBV7-2 and TRBJ2-7; possible D gene TRBD2, 6 bases. The V end lost 6 bases, the J end lost 2 bases, and 14 bases lay between the germline ends. The CDR3 length is 14 residues. Per germline, CDR1 SGHTA and CDR2 FQGNSA. CDR3 sequence (DNA): TGTGCCAGCAGTTTCCGCCCGGGGGCCTACGAGCAGTACTTC. Its protein product is CASSFRPGAYEQYF.

A word on this clonotype: The junction shows a germline mismatch at one end, possibly a read error. The gene calls are TRBV10-3 and TRBJ2-3; TRBD1 might be the D (5 bases). The CDR3 is 12 amino acids. Germline V gene lookup returns CDR1 ENHRY and CDR2 SYGVKD. This CDR3 is CASSEGATSQYF. CDR3 sequence (DNA): TGTGCCAGCAGTGAAGGGGCTACCTCGCAGTATTTT.

The chain is built from TRBV11-3 and TRBJ2-7; TRBD1 is a possible D gene (5 bases). The V gene lost 1 base and the J gene lost 6 bases, with 16 bases spanning the gap. The CDR3 totals 15 residues. From germline, CDR1 is SGHNT and CDR2 YENEEA. CDR3 DNA sequence: TGTGCCAGCAGCTTAGGGGGCACCCATCGGACCGAGCAGTACTTC. Protein sequence: CASSLGGTHRTEQYF.

Here the CDR3 reads CASSYTRDGAGQPQHF. CDR3 in DNA: TGTGCCAGCAGTTATACACGTGACGGGGCGGGTCAGCCCCAGCATTTT. The chain links TRBV6-5 to TRBJ1-5; D is perhaps TRBD1 (5 bases). Per the germline V gene, CDR1 is MNHEY and CDR2 is SVGAGI. V dropped 3 bases and J dropped 6 bases, with 18 bases sitting between them. The CDR3 has 16 amino acids.

This clonotype was found once. The chain carries TRBV24-1 and TRBJ2-7; 12 bases fit TRBD2. Germline lookup yields CDR1 KGHDR and CDR2 SFDVKD. The CDR3 length is 16 residues. V lost 5 bases to trimming and J lost 1 base; unmatched junction nucleotides: 5. The CDR3 reads CATSGQTSGGSYEQYF. CDR3 nucleotide sequence: TGTGCCACCAGTGGACAGACTAGCGGGGGTTCCTACGAGCAGTACTTC.

A few counts support this clonotype. The V call is TRBV7-9, the J call TRBJ1-5, with unresolved D. This CDR3 spans 13 amino acids. Per germline, CDR1 SEHNR and CDR2 FQNEAQ (reference sequence). The V and J ends lost 5 bases and 0 bases respectively, with 5 bases between them. CDR3 region: CASSGRSNQPQHF. The CDR3 DNA sequence: TGTGCCAGCAGCGGCCGTAGCAATCAGCCCCAGCATTTT.

V gene TRBV7-2 combines with J gene TRBJ1-1, with D possibly matching TRBD1 (5 bases). Germline-derived CDR1 and CDR2 are SGHTA and FQGNSA. CDR3 length: 14 residues. V lost 4 bases and J lost 2, with 11 bases in between. The CDR3, as DNA: TGTGCCAGCAGCTATTCCCAGGGTAACACTGAAGCTTTCTTT. Translation gives CASSYSQGNTEAFF.

The chain carries TRBV28 and TRBJ1-2; D gene uncertain. The CDR3 contains 15 residues. The germline V gene has CDR1 MDHEN and CDR2 SYDVKM. The germline V and J ends were trimmed by 3 bases and 0 bases, with 11 bases remaining between them. The DNA of the CDR3 is TGTGCCAGCAGTTTCCCCTCAGCCGCTAACTATGGCTACACCTTC. Translated, it gives CASSFPSAANYGYTF.

This clonotype was found a few times. The rearrangement joins TRBV15 to TRBJ1-1; D not certain. The germline V and J ends were trimmed by 0 bases and 4 bases, with 9 bases remaining between them. Germline CDR1 is LNHNV and CDR2 is YYDKDF (reference sequence). The CDR3 extends over 14 amino acids. The CDR3 loop is CATSRDWVVTEAFF. For the CDR3, the DNA is TGTGCCACCAGCAGAGATTGGGTAGTCACTGAAGCTTTCTTT.

This clonotype was found once. The chain couples TRBV6-1 to TRBJ2-2; D is perhaps TRBD1 or TRBD2 (5 bases each). CDR1 is MNHNS, CDR2 SASEGT, per germline. V gave up 4 bases and J gave up 0 bases, with 12 bases separating them. This CDR3 comprises 16 residues. The CDR3 DNA reads TGTGCCAGCAGTGCCTCCGGGACCTCGAACACCGGGGAGCTGTTTTTT. Amino acid sequence: CASSASGTSNTGELFF.

The chain joins TRBV30 to TRBJ2-1; TRBD2 aligns across 9 bases. After removal of 1 base from V and 6 bases from J, the junction contained 4 bases not matched to a gene. The CDR3 sequence is 14 residues long. Germline lookup yields CDR1 GTSNPN and CDR2 SVGIG (reference sequence). CDR3 protein: CAWSGQRGANEQFF. The CDR3 region has the DNA TGTGCCTGGAGTGGCCAGCGGGGGGCCAATGAGCAGTTCTTC. The variable domain in full, completed from reference TRBV30 and TRBJ2-1, reads SQTIHQWPATLVQPVGSPLSLECTVEGTSNPNLYWYRQAAGRGLQLLFYSVGIGQISSEVPQNLSASRPQDRQFILSSKKLLLSDSGFYLCAWSGQRGANEQFFGPGTRLTVL.

The chain has TRBV20-1 and TRBJ2-7; 10 bases line up with TRBD1. J gave up 2 bases and V 6 bases, and 7 bases lay outside the gene matches. Germline V gene sequence: CDR1 DFQATT, CDR2 SNEGSKA (reference sequence). This CDR3 has 14 amino acids. The DNA for the CDR3 is TGCAGTGCCTCGGACAGGGGGGGTACCTACGAGCAGTACTTC. Amino acids: CSASDRGGTYEQYF.

This clonotype has more than one count but fewer than ten. This sequence joins TRBV20-1 and TRBJ2-1; TRBD2 aligns across 13 bases. Germline V gene data show CDR1 as DFQATT and CDR2 as SNEGSKA (reference sequence). The CDR3 extends over 15 amino acids. Trimming at V came to 1 base and at J to 11 bases, leaving 8 bases not matched to a gene. CDR3 protein: CSARGQGLAGAQQFF. In DNA, the CDR3 is TGCAGTGCTAGAGGGCAAGGACTAGCGGGGGCCCAGCAGTTCTTC.

The genes are TRBV11-2 and TRBJ1-2; D is undetermined. Germline CDR1 reads SGHAT; CDR2 reads FQNNGV. This CDR3 spans 14 amino acids. Trimming pared 3 bases from V and 2 bases from J, leaving 10 bases between. CDR3 in DNA: TGTGCCAGCAGCTTGGGTCAGGCCAACTATGGCTACACCTTC. Its translation is CASSLGQANYGYTF.

The chain uses TRBV12-3 or TRBV12-4 and TRBJ2-5; TRBD1 matches at 9 bases. There are 14 residues in the CDR3. J lost 2 bases, V lost 5 bases, and 3 bases had no gene match. CDR3 loop: CASSTGGGQETQYF. In nucleotides, the CDR3 is TGTGCCAGCAGTACAGGGGGCGGACAAGAGACCCAGTACTTC.